This TCR beta chain was recorded in a study of monozygotic twins with inflammatory bowel disease (dated by TCRdb to between 2018 and 2020). About the investigation overall: The full study comprised 30 or so monozygotic twin pairs: nine German pairs (four IBD-concordant, five IBD-discordant) and 19 IBD-discordant Danish pairs. The search for disease-associated traits relied mainly on comparing IBD patients with their genetically identical healthy co-twins within discordant pairs. Each individual had, on average, about 151 000 unique TCRalpha sequences and 181 000 unique TCRbeta sequences available for analysis. Study-wide findings and limitations: Background noise and inter-individual variability may have been introduced into the repertoires by the differing immunosuppressive treatments among patients. Fewer clonotypes were shared with other individuals by IBD patients than by healthy twins, most markedly in patients showing signs of disease activity. Distinction between different T cell subtypes could not be achieved in the analysis. No single strong signal or clonotype linked to IBD turned up in the results, so the idea that one exists was not supported. Repertoire similarity did not differ between concordant and discordant twins, which could be due to limited statistical power. Measured by the inverse Simpson index, TCRbeta repertoire diversity was lower in IBD patients than in their healthy co-twins.

Library prep was done by 5' RACE. Each TCR library was prepared from about 4,000 ng of total RNA. For each sample, cDNA synthesis with SMARTScribe reverse transcriptase was split into eight separate reactions. During cDNA synthesis, template switching introduced unique molecular identifiers that contained a 6-nucleotide sample barcode. Two nested PCRs of about 16 and 10 cycles amplified the TCRalpha and TCRbeta cDNA, and bead purification followed each PCR. Before amplification, the cDNA was treated with uracil DNA-glycosylase and purified using the QIAquick PCR purification kit. The second PCR added Illumina TruSeq-compatible adapters along with sample-specific barcodes. Library quality and concentration were assessed using TapeStation and Qubit, and 4.5 to 5.5 ng of each library was pooled. Sequencing of the pooled libraries was done on an Illumina HiSeq2500 single-index Rapid Run using custom sequencing primers and 2 x 100 bp reads. The study's own analysis went as follows. UMI-based consensus assembly with MiGEC version 1.2.6 was used to correct PCR and sequencing errors. MiXCR version 2.1.1 was used to carry out V(D)J alignment, clonotype assembly and CDR3 extraction. Normalisation of gene usage, clonotype sharing and MAIT/NKT TCR abundance was achieved by analysing the top 1000, 10 000 and 20 000 clonotypes per sample. After downsampling to 27 000 UMIs, diversity was calculated as the inverse Simpson index using the vegan R package. Paired Mann-Whitney U tests on discordant twin pairs were used, with Benjamini-Hochberg multiple-testing correction. TCRdb reprocessed the public reads and reports one entry per CDR3 protein sequence, without DNA. These V and J calls derive from TCRdb rather than the authors' analysis. This sample's table contains about 450,000 distinct CDR3 sequences. The top ten hold 2.4% of the sample.

A roughly 2.7 ml peripheral blood sample was drawn into PAXgene tubes per donor and stored at -80°C. Total RNA was isolated from whole blood with the PAXgene blood miRNA kit on an automated QIAcube, without T cell sorting. Peripheral blood from monozygotic twin pairs, either concordant or discordant for inflammatory bowel disease, underwent deep TCRalpha and TCRbeta repertoire profiling that used unique molecular barcoding. For every twin pair, smoking habits were documented, and each individual was categorised as a current, former or never smoker. With regard to this clonotype: No cognate antigen has been identified for it.

The germline V gene supplies CDR1 MNHNS and CDR2 SASEGT. The CDR3 measures 16 amino acids from cysteine to phenylalanine. DNA is not recorded here. The TCR comes from a human donor with ulcerative colitis or Crohn's disease, or a healthy co-twin of an affected twin (not recorded which). The chain was built from TRBV6-1 and TRBJ2-7. Sequences were obtained from blood. The CDR3: CASSEAGSPRYYEQYF.